This T cell receptor beta chain came from a study of T cell responses to AZD1222 COVID-19 vaccine. Study in general: Second-dose intervals of approximately 4 or approximately 12 weeks were pooled. Broader study findings: CD4 TCRs linked to vaccination spanned spike, dominating at 160-218 and 743-854. Reports indicate that nearly half of spike-specific TCRs are directed at unmutated variant regions.

This table comes from immunoSEQ multiplex PCR, and its TCRdb copy is limited to in-frame clones, with some not included. The sample yields tens of thousands of clones, roughly 91% seen once. J was trimmed by 4 bases and V by 4 bases; bases with no gene match: 5. The germline V gene has CDR1 SGHTS and CDR2 YDEGEE. This CDR3 region has 14 residues. Details on this clone: The antigen is not known.

The TCR sequence derives from an adult in good health. The V gene is TRBV5-8, the J gene TRBJ2-7, with TRBD1 matching over 10 bases. The source material was peripheral blood, sampled on day 0 of AZD1222 vaccination. The CDR3 DNA follows: TGTGCCAGCAGCCGGAGACAGGGGGCTTACGAGCAGTACTTC. Its protein is CASSRRQGAYEQYF.